What follows are 9 T cell receptor beta chains derived from one specimen sequenced in a study of CD8+ T cells in alopecia areata. RNA, once extracted, was reverse transcribed into cDNA for use as the sequencing template. The method was immunoSEQ multiplex PCR; TCRdb's version includes in-frame clones alone and lacks a portion of them. Counted here are over 120,000 clones, around 49% occurring once; the ten biggest clones make up 0.99%. This material consisted of CD4+ T cells sorted from blood, taken at week 0. The receptors were sampled from a human donor with alopecia areata.

The chain recombines TRBV18 with TRBJ2-3; a weak D match, TRBD2 (6 bases). The germline V gene has CDR1 KGHSH and CDR2 LQKENI. The CDR3 spans 13 residues. Trimming pared 3 bases from V and 4 bases from J, leaving 8 bases between. The CDR3 reads CASSPGRADTQYF. The CDR3 DNA is TGTGCCAGCTCACCCGGGAGAGCAGATACGCAGTATTTT.

The chain joins TRBV7-6 to TRBJ2-1; 8 positions match TRBD2. The V segment lost 2 bases and the J segment 7 bases; nucleotides outside the gene matches: 7. CDR3 length: 15 amino acids. Looked up from germline, CDR1 is SGHVS and CDR2 is FNYEAQ. CDR3 sequence reads: CASSLLAGGGNEQFF. CDR3 DNA: TGTGCCAGCAGCTTACTGGCGGGAGGAGGGAATGAGCAGTTCTTC.

Turning to this clone: One junction end disagrees with the germline gene, perhaps due to a read error. This rearrangement joins TRBV29-1 to TRBJ2-2; 10 bases are shared with TRBD1. The CDR3 runs 14 residues. Per the germline V gene, CDR1 is SQVTM and CDR2 is ANQGSEA. Here the CDR3 reads CSVKDRGPTGELFF. The CDR3 DNA is TGCAGCGTTAAAGACAGGGGGCCCACCGGGGAGCTGTTTTTT.

This clone appeared a few times. This chain links TRBV4-2 with TRBJ2-7; TRBD1 matches 7 bases. V lost 3 bases and J lost 1; bases outside the gene matches: 6. Germline CDR1 is LGHNA and CDR2 is YNFKEQ. This CDR3 is built from 15 residues. The CDR3: CASSQNDRASYEQYF. In DNA, the CDR3 is TGTGCCAGCAGCCAGAACGACAGGGCATCCTACGAGCAGTACTTC.

V usage is TRBV30 and J usage is TRBJ1-2; D uncertain. Germline V gene sequence: CDR1 GTSNPN, CDR2 SVGIG (reference sequence). Between the trimmed V and J ends, which lost 0 bases and 1 base, there was a span of 9 bases. CDR3 length equals 14 residues. The CDR3, as DNA: TGTGCCTGGAGTGTGGCCGGTTATAACTATGGCTACACCTTC. Translating gives CAWSVAGYNYGYTF. The full variable domain, completed using reference TRBV30 and TRBJ1-2, is SQTIHQWPATLVQPVGSPLSLECTVEGTSNPNLYWYRQAAGRGLQLLFYSVGIGQISSEVPQNLSASRPQDRQFILSSKKLLLSDSGFYLCAWSVAGYNYGYTFGSGTRLTVV.

The CDR3 nucleotides are TGTGCCAGCAGTTTACGGGGAGGGCATGGCTACACCTTC. This sequence encodes CASSLRGGHGYTF. V usage is TRBV28 and J usage is TRBJ1-2; D ambiguous. CDR3 length: 13 amino acids. V shed 2 bases and J shed 6 bases, with 10 bases lying between them. Germline CDR1 MDHEN, CDR2 SYDVKM.

This clone was seen a handful of times. The chain carries TRBV14 and TRBJ2-5; tentative D call: TRBD2 (5 bases). V shed 3 bases and J shed 8 bases, with 7 bases lying between them. CDR1 and CDR2 from the germline V gene are SGHDN and FVKESK. The CDR3 runs to 11 residues. The CDR3 protein is CASSQDFTQYF. As DNA, the CDR3 is TGTGCCAGCAGCCAGGACTTTACCCAGTACTTC.

The genes are TRBV4-2 and TRBJ1-3, with a tentative D call TRBD1 (6 bases). V dropped 1 base and J dropped 0 bases, with 10 bases sitting between them. The CDR3 runs to 16 residues. Germline values: CDR1 LGHNA, CDR2 YNFKEQ. The CDR3 DNA reads as TGTGCCAGCAGCCAAGTAGGGGGGGACTCTGGAAACACCATATATTTT. The encoded protein is CASSQVGGDSGNTIYF.

This clone occurred once. The V gene is TRBV6-5, the J gene TRBJ1-1; D ambiguous. The CDR3 has 14 amino acids. V shed 4 bases and J shed 5 bases, with 14 bases lying between them. Per germline, CDR1 MNHEY and CDR2 SVGAGI. As DNA, the CDR3 is TGTGCCAGCAGTTCCCCGGGTAGGTCAACTGAAGCTTTCTTT. This sequence encodes CASSSPGRSTEAFF.